The 3 T cell receptor beta chains listed next were all sequenced from one sample in a study of T cells in Graves' hyperthyroidism and ophthalmopathy. RNA transcripts provided the source from which TCR beta CDR3 regions were amplified. HTBI primers were used for first-round RT-PCR of the TCR CDR3. One entry per CDR3 protein, called by TCRdb with MiXCR from the multiplex PCR reads. Here the sample spans 250,000 to 400,000 distinct CDR3 sequences, about an eighth being singletons. Sample: blood. These receptors all come from a woman between 40 and 55 years old with Graves' ophthalmopathy.

This clonotype was picked up many times. The genes are TRBV7-2 and TRBJ1-4, with D possibly being TRBD1 (5 bases). Germline V gene lookup returns CDR1 SGHTA and CDR2 FQGNSA. Trimming shortened V by 5 bases and J by 8 bases, and 18 bases separated the two germline ends. The CDR3 runs to 15 residues. CDR3 bases: TGTGCCAGCAGCCAAGGCAGCACCTGGGGCGAAAAACTGTTTTTT. Protein sequence: CASSQGSTWGEKLFF.

The V gene is TRBV7-2, the J gene TRBJ2-7, with 9 bases that match TRBD1. Trimming removed 4 bases from V and 4 bases from J; junction bases left unmatched: 11. Germline V gene sequence: CDR1 SGHTA, CDR2 FQGNSA. The CDR3 spans 16 residues. DNA for the CDR3: TGTGCCAGCAGCTCCCGATTGGGACAGGGCCGGTACGAGCAGTACTTC. Residues: CASSSRLGQGRYEQYF.

The chain is built from TRBV7-9 and TRBJ2-7, with 8 bases aligning to TRBD1. The J segment lost 2 bases and the V segment lost 5 bases, leaving 11 bases of the junction unmatched. The CDR3 sequence is 16 residues long. The germline CDR1 and CDR2 sequences are SEHNR and FQNEAQ (reference sequence). The DNA of the CDR3 is TGTGCCAGCAGCCTCCGAACAGGGGGTTCCACCTACGAGCAGTACTTC. Translated: CASSLRTGGSTYEQYF.